A single sample gave rise to the 15 T cell receptor beta chains below, sequenced in a study of blood T cell repertoires in COVID-19. The protocol was immunoSEQ multiplex PCR, while the TCRdb copy is restricted to in-frame clones and leaves out a portion. The sample lists about 290,000 clones, around 85% occurring once. Sequenced sample: peripheral blood. These receptors came from a woman aged 45-65 years with active or convalescent COVID-19.

The chain couples TRBV3-1 (or the pseudogene TRBV3-2) to TRBJ2-1; 8 bases fit TRBD2. This CDR3 is built from 15 residues. Germline-derived CDR1 and CDR2 are LGHDT and YNNKEL (reference sequence). Trimming cost V 4 bases and J 5 bases; bases outside gene matches: 7. Here the CDR3 DNA reads TGTGCCAGCAGCCTTAGCGGGATTAGACACAATGAGCAGTTCTTC. This encodes CASSLSGIRHNEQFF.

This rearrangement joins TRBV11-3 to TRBJ2-1; maybe TRBD2 (6 bases). Trimming removed 3 bases from V and 5 bases from J, with 8 bases in between. Germline V gene lookup returns CDR1 SGHNT and CDR2 YENEEA. CDR3 length equals 13 residues. CDR3 coding DNA: TGTGCCAGCAGCTTCGAGCGGGACAATGAGCAGTTCTTC. Amino acid sequence: CASSFERDNEQFF.

The gene calls are TRBV7-9 and TRBJ1-4; tentatively, D is TRBD1 (6 bases). This CDR3 spans 17 amino acids. Trimming shortened V by 5 bases and J by 4 bases, and 20 bases separated the two germline ends. Germline loops: CDR1 SEHNR, CDR2 FQNEAQ (reference sequence). The CDR3 nucleotides are TGTGCCAGCAGCCCCGTGGGTTGGGGACACAGTAATGAAAAACTGTTTTTT. As protein: CASSPVGWGHSNEKLFF.

This clone was recorded a few times. The chain is built from TRBV30 and TRBJ1-6; 7 nucleotides align to TRBD1. Germline lookup yields CDR1 GTSNPN and CDR2 SVGIG (reference sequence). V lost 2 bases to trimming and J lost 3 bases; unmatched junction nucleotides: 7. This CDR3 is 16 amino acids long. The CDR3: CAWSKGRGIYNSPLHF. The CDR3 coding sequence is TGTGCCTGGAGTAAGGGCAGGGGGATCTATAATTCACCCCTCCACTTT.

V is TRBV11-2 and J is TRBJ2-1; D ambiguous. Germline V gene lookup returns CDR1 SGHAT and CDR2 FQNNGV. The CDR3 sequence is 13 residues long. V shed 1 base and J shed 3 bases, with 4 bases lying between them. The CDR3 bases are TGTGCCAGCAGCTTAGGAGGCTACAATGAGCAGTTCTTC. Protein: CASSLGGYNEQFF.

This clone came up a few times. The chain carries TRBV29-1 and TRBJ2-5; TRBD1 agrees at 8 bases. Germline V gene sequence: CDR1 SQVTM, CDR2 ANQGSEA. V dropped 5 bases and J dropped 5; count of bases not matched to a gene: 28. The CDR3 runs 20 residues. CDR3 amino acids: CSVQSQWTGNGDLTRETQYF. The DNA of the CDR3 is TGCAGCGTTCAATCTCAGTGGACAGGGAACGGGGATTTAACTAGGGAGACCCAGTACTTC.

This chain links TRBV7-8 with TRBJ2-3, with 8 bases fitting TRBD2. In germline, CDR1 is SGHVS, CDR2 FQNEAQ. The CDR3 contains 16 residues. Unmatched junction bases numbered 11, after V lost 5 bases and J lost 4 bases. The CDR3 DNA is TGTGCCAGCAGCGCCCCGGAGCGGGAGTCATCAGATACGCAGTATTTT. As protein: CASSAPERESSDTQYF.

CDR3 nucleotides: TGTGCCAGCAGCACCAACAGGGGTAGCACTGAAGCTTTCTTT. Its protein is CASSTNRGSTEAFF. The J gene is TRBJ1-1, the V gene TRBV28, with 7 nucleotides matching TRBD1. Trimming took 6 bases from V and 4 from J; bases not matched to a gene: 8. Per germline, CDR1 MDHEN and CDR2 SYDVKM. CDR3 length: 14 amino acids.

This chain uses TRBV18 with TRBJ1-4; TRBD1 matches at 11 bases. Germline V lookup: CDR1 KGHSH, CDR2 LQKENI. J gave up 6 bases and V 1 base, and 10 bases lay outside the gene matches. The CDR3 spans 18 residues. The CDR3 DNA reads as TGTGCCAGCTCACCACGGACAGGGGGCGCGGGGGAGGATGAAAAACTGTTTTTT. This codes for CASSPRTGGAGEDEKLFF.

The J gene is TRBJ2-1, the V gene TRBV6-5; 13 bases fit TRBD2. This CDR3 comprises 16 residues. Germline CDR1 reads MNHEY; CDR2 reads SVGAGI. V shed 4 bases and J 4 bases; nucleotides not matched to a gene: 4. The DNA of the CDR3 is TGTGCCAGCAGTTTTCAGGGACTAGCGGGATACAATGAGCAGTTCTTC. As protein: CASSFQGLAGYNEQFF.

The V call is TRBV2, the J call TRBJ2-1; 9 nucleotides agree with TRBD2. The trim removed 7 bases at V and 9 bases at J, leaving 10 bases unmatched. CDR3 size: 14 residues. The germline gives CDR1 SNHLY, CDR2 FYNNEI. This chain's CDR3 is CASKATAGGIEQFF. CDR3 bases: TGTGCCAGCAAGGCAACGGCGGGGGGGATTGAGCAGTTCTTC.

The count of this clone is one. This chain's CDR3 is CASSIAGSEQYF. The CDR3 DNA sequence: TGTGCCAGTAGTATAGCGGGGAGCGAGCAGTACTTC. The chain couples TRBV19 to TRBJ2-7, with D possibly matching TRBD2 (5 bases). Germline lookup yields CDR1 LNHDA and CDR2 SQIVND (reference sequence). Between the trimmed V and J ends, which lost 1 base and 6 bases, there was a span of 7 bases. This CDR3 has 12 residues. Using reference TRBV19 and TRBJ2-7 for the parts outside the CDR3, the full variable domain is DGGITQSPKYLFRKEGQNVTLSCEQNLNHDAMYWYRQDPGQGLRLIYYSQIVNDFQKGDIAEGYSVSREKKESFPLTVTSAQKNPTAFYLCASSIAGSEQYFGPGTRLTVT.

The J gene is TRBJ1-4, the V gene TRBV4-1; D perhaps matches TRBD1 (5 bases). CDR1 and CDR2 from the germline V gene are MGHRA and YSYEKL. Trimming shortened V by 3 bases and J by 5 bases, and 13 bases separated the two germline ends. The CDR3 runs 15 residues. The CDR3 DNA follows: TGCGCCAGCAGCCAGGGCCCTTCAGGGAATGAAAAACTGTTTTTT. Its translation: CASSQGPSGNEKLFF.

This sequence joins TRBV18 and TRBJ2-3; 14 bases align to TRBD2. This CDR3 comprises 15 residues. Germline CDR1 and CDR2: KGHSH and LQKENI. V shed 8 bases and J 3 bases; nucleotides not matched to a gene: 4. The CDR3, as DNA: TGTGCCAGCACGGGACTAGCGGGAGTAACAGATACGCAGTATTTT. Its translation: CASTGLAGVTDTQYF.

The chain's CDR3 is CASSQDRFSGQGYEQYF. Here the CDR3 DNA reads TGCGCCAGCAGCCAAGATCGATTCTCGGGACAGGGTTACGAGCAGTACTTC. The chain is built from TRBV4-1 and TRBJ2-7, with 9 bases that match TRBD1. This CDR3 has 17 residues. With 0 bases clipped from V and 4 bases from J, the junction kept 10 bases outside the gene matches. Germline lookup yields CDR1 MGHRA and CDR2 YSYEKL.